This T cell receptor (beta chain) was recovered during a study of T cell responses to AZD1222 COVID-19 vaccine. TCRdb keeps only in-frame clones here, not all; method: immunoSEQ multiplex PCR. This table has 95,000 to 150,000 clones, about 92% appearing once. V gave up 2 bases and J gave up 8 bases, with 16 bases separating them. The CDR3 loop spans 15 amino acids. CDR1 is MNHNY and CDR2 is SVGAGI in the germline V gene (reference sequence). This sample comprised peripheral blood, obtained 28 days after the second AZD1222 dose. The chain joins TRBV6-6 to TRBJ2-1, with unresolved D. This TCR came from an adult who received the AZD1222 COVID-19 vaccine. The CDR3 here is CASSYSQAPVDEQFF. The CDR3, as DNA: TGTGCCAGCAGTTACAGTCAGGCTCCCGTGGATGAGCAGTTCTTC.